The T cell receptor beta chain under discussion was sequenced for a study of blood T cell repertoires in COVID-19. Across the whole study: The United States, Italy and Spain provided the acute and convalescent COVID-19 samples. Sample material is recorded as cDNA or gDNA derived from T cells, B-cell-depleted T cells, or PBMCs.

Produced via immunoSEQ multiplex PCR; TCRdb's table is partial and in-frame only. The sample carries under 250,000 clones, 82% recorded once. Germline V gene lookup returns CDR1 LNHDA and CDR2 SQIVND (reference sequence). CDR3 size: 12 residues. Trimming pared 10 bases from V and 3 bases from J, leaving 11 bases between. The receptor was isolated from a woman aged 70 to 79 with COVID-19, enrolled during active disease. Material for sequencing was peripheral blood. J is TRBJ2-3 and V is TRBV19, with D perhaps matching TRBD1 (6 bases). The CDR3 protein is CATIDRTDTQYF. CDR3 in DNA: TGTGCCACCATCGACAGGACAGATACGCAGTATTTT.